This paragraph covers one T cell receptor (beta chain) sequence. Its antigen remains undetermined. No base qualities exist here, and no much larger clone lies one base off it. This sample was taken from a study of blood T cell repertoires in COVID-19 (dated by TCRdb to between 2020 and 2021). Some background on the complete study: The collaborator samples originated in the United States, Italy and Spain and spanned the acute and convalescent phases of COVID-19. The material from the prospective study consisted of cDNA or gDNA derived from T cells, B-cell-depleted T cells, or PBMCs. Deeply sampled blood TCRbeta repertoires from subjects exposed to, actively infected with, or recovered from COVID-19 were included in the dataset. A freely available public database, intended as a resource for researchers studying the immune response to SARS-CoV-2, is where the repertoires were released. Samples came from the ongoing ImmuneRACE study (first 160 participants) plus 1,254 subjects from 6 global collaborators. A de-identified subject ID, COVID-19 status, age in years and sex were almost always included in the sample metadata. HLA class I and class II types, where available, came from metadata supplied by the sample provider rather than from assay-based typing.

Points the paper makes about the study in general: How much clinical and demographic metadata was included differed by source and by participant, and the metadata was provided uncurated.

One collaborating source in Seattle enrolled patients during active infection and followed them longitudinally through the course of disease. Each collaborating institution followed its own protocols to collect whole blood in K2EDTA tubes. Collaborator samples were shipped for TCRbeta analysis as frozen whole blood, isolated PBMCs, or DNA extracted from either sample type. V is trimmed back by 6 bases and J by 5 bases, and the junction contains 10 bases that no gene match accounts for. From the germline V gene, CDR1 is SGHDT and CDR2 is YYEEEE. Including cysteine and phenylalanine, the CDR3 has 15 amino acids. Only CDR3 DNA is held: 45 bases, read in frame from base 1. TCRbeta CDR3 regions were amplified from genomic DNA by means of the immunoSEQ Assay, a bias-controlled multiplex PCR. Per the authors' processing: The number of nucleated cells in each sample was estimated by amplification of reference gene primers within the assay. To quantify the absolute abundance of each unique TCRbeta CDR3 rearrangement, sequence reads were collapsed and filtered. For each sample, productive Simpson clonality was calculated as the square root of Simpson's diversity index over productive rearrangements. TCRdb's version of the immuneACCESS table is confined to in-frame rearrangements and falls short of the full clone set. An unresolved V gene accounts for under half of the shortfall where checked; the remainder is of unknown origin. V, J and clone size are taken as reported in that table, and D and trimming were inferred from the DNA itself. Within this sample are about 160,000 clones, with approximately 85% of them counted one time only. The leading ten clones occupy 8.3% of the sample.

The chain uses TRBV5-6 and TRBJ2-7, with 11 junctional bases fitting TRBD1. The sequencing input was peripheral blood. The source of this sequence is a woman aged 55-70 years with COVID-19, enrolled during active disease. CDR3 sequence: CASILQGQGANEQYF. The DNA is TGTGCCAGCATCTTACAAGGACAGGGGGCCAACGAGCAGTACTTC.